This T cell receptor beta chain appears in the sequencing data of a study of blood T cell repertoires in COVID-19. Assay: immunoSEQ multiplex PCR; the TCRdb copy retains only in-frame clones and omits some. The sample lists around 210,000 clones, more than 70% occurring once. V dropped 2 bases and J dropped 3 bases, with 16 bases sitting between them. Germline CDR1 SGHNT, CDR2 YYREEE (reference sequence). This CDR3 is 16 amino acids long. Sample: peripheral blood. The J gene is TRBJ2-3, the V gene TRBV5-4, with D possibly TRBD2 on 5 matching bases. This clonotype originated in a man in his forties or fifties with COVID-19, enrolled during active disease. The CDR3 loop reads CASSFGPTSGTDTQYF. The CDR3 nucleotides read TGTGCCAGCAGCTTCGGCCCTACCTCGGGGACAGATACGCAGTATTTT.